One sample yielded the 14 T cell receptor beta chains listed below, sequenced in a study of blood T cell repertoires in COVID-19. The table came from immunoSEQ multiplex PCR; TCRdb's copy has only in-frame clones and leaves some out. Among approximately 140,000 clones listed, around 79% were seen once. The material sequenced was peripheral blood. The receptors originated from a man in his fifties or sixties with acute or convalescent COVID-19.

The V and J genes are TRBV9 and TRBJ2-2; 11 bases match TRBD2. The V gene end was trimmed by 3 bases and the J gene end by 4 bases; junction bases not matched to a gene: 8. In germline, CDR1 is SGDLS, CDR2 YYNGEE. The CDR3 runs 17 residues. CDR3 coding DNA: TGTGCCAGCAGCGGGGGAACTAGCGGGAGCACCACCGGGGAGCTGTTTTTT. It is translated as CASSGGTSGSTTGELFF. Full variable domain (remainder filled in from reference TRBV9 and TRBJ2-2): DSGVTQTPKHLITATGQRVTLRCSPRSGDLSVYWYQQSLDQGLQFLIQYYNGEERAKGNILERFSAQQFPDLHSELNLSSLELGDSALYFCASSGGTSGSTTGELFFGEGSRLTVL.

V gene TRBV5-4 combines with J gene TRBJ2-5, with a weak D call TRBD2 (6 bases). Germline V gives CDR1 SGHNT, CDR2 YYREEE (reference sequence). The CDR3 extends over 14 amino acids. Deletions cut 0 bases from V and 5 bases from J, with 11 bases between. CDR3 sequence reads: CASSLDSRGETQYF. CDR3 DNA: TGTGCCAGCAGCTTGGATTCCCGGGGGGAGACCCAGTACTTC.

Remarks on this clone: The junction does not match germline at one end; this may be a read error. The rearrangement links TRBV18 to TRBJ2-2, with 14 nucleotides matching TRBD2. Germline V gene sequence: CDR1 KGHSH, CDR2 LQKENI. The CDR3 totals 16 residues. The CDR3 nucleotides read TGTGCCAGCTCCAGTGGACTAGCGGGAGGAAACCGGGGAGCTGTTTTT. As protein: CASSSGLAGGNRGAVF.

This clone came up once. The gene calls are TRBV29-1 and TRBJ1-5; D uncertain. Per germline, CDR1 SQVTM and CDR2 ANQGSEA. The V end lost 4 bases, the J end lost 3 bases, and 13 bases lay between the germline ends. The CDR3 has 14 amino acids. In DNA form, the CDR3 reads TGCAGCGTTGGTAACAGCCCGAACAATCAGCCCCAGCATTTT. This codes for CSVGNSPNNQPQHF. The full variable domain, its missing parts supplied by reference TRBV29-1 and TRBJ1-5, is SAVISQKPSRDICQRGTSLTIQCQVDSQVTMMFWYRQQPGQSLTLIATANQGSEATYESGFVIDKFPISRPNLTFSTLTVSNMSPEDSSIYLCSVGNSPNNQPQHFGDGTRLSIL.

This clone was detected a few times. In nucleotides, the CDR3 is TGTGCCAGCAGTTCGGTGGATTCACCCCTCCACTTT. It encodes CASSSVDSPLHF. The chain recombines TRBV6-5 with TRBJ1-6; D is unresolved. Trimming took 4 bases from V and 8 from J, leaving 6 bases between them. CDR3 length: 12 amino acids. From germline, CDR1 is MNHEY and CDR2 SVGAGI.

The chain has TRBV5-5 and TRBJ1-1, with D perhaps TRBD1 (6 bases). Per germline, CDR1 SGHKS and CDR2 YYEKEE (reference sequence). The CDR3 sequence is 13 residues long. The V end lost 3 bases, the J end lost 5 bases, and 11 bases lay between the germline ends. CDR3 coding DNA: TGTGCCAGCAGCTCTTTGAGGGGGACTGAAGCTTTCTTT. Translating it yields CASSSLRGTEAFF.

The chain carries TRBV4-2 and TRBJ2-7; 7 bases fit TRBD2. The CDR3 is 14 residues long. Trimming at V came to 4 bases and at J to 3 bases, leaving 6 bases not matched to a gene. CDR1 is LGHNA, CDR2 YNFKEQ, per germline. The CDR3 here is CASSPGLAVYEQYF. The DNA of the CDR3 is TGTGCCAGCAGCCCCGGGCTAGCGGTCTACGAGCAGTACTTC.

The V call is TRBV7-9, the J call TRBJ1-2; a possible D gene is TRBD1 (5 bases). The CDR3 has 15 residues. Deletions cut 1 base from V and 6 bases from J, with 15 bases between. From germline, CDR1 is SEHNR and CDR2 FQNEAQ (reference sequence). The CDR3 loop is CASSLGAQGADGYTF. The CDR3 bases are TGTGCCAGCAGCTTAGGCGCCCAGGGTGCGGATGGCTACACCTTC.

The count of this clone is one. The genes are TRBV30 and TRBJ2-7, with D maybe TRBD1 (6 bases). In germline, CDR1 is GTSNPN, CDR2 SVGIG (reference sequence). The CDR3 is 14 residues long. Between the trimmed V and J ends, which lost 3 bases and 1 base, there was a span of 13 bases. As DNA, the CDR3 is TGTGCCTGGAGCCTTTTTGGACAGTCCTACGAGCAGTACTTC. Protein product: CAWSLFGQSYEQYF.

This chain's CDR3 is CASSMSGRSHEKLFF. The DNA for the CDR3 is TGTGCCAGTAGTATGTCCGGCAGGTCCCATGAAAAACTGTTTTTT. The V and J genes are TRBV19 and TRBJ1-4; D ambiguous. Trimming pared 3 bases from V and 6 bases from J, leaving 14 bases between. The CDR3 sequence is 15 residues long. Germline V gene lookup returns CDR1 LNHDA and CDR2 SQIVND (reference sequence).

The chain links TRBV5-6 to TRBJ1-1; D gene ambiguous. Trimming shortened V by 6 bases and J by 2 bases, and 11 bases separated the two germline ends. Per the germline V gene, CDR1 is SGHDT and CDR2 is YYEEEE. The CDR3 runs 13 residues. The chain's CDR3 is CASTRRENTEAFF. The CDR3 nucleotides are TGTGCCAGCACCCGTCGGGAAAACACTGAAGCTTTCTTT.

This clone has more than one count but fewer than ten. The V call is TRBV30, the J call TRBJ2-2; 10 nucleotides match TRBD2. The CDR3 has 15 residues. Germline CDR1 reads GTSNPN; CDR2 reads SVGIG (reference sequence). V dropped 0 bases and J dropped 5; count of bases not matched to a gene: 3. The CDR3 is CAWSVKLAGTGELFF. CDR3 nucleotide sequence: TGTGCCTGGAGTGTAAAACTAGCGGGGACCGGGGAGCTGTTTTTT.

Regarding this clone: Different DNA sequences within this sample yield the same CDR3. The chain has TRBV2 and TRBJ2-7; TRBD2 aligns across 8 bases. The CDR3 is 15 amino acids. V shed 6 bases and J 5 bases; nucleotides not matched to a gene: 12. The germline V gene encodes CDR1 SNHLY and CDR2 FYNNEI. The CDR3 region has the DNA TGTGCCAGCAGCTTAGGACTAGCAGGCACGGACGAGCAGTACTTC. This codes for CASSLGLAGTDEQYF.

The V call is TRBV5-4, the J call TRBJ1-1; weak D call: TRBD1 (5 bases). V was trimmed by 4 bases and J by 0 bases, leaving 13 bases between them. This CDR3 contains 15 residues. Germline loops: CDR1 SGHNT, CDR2 YYREEE (reference sequence). CDR3 DNA sequence: TGTGCCAGCAGCCGGGAGGACACCATGAACACTGAAGCTTTCTTT. Protein: CASSREDTMNTEAFF.